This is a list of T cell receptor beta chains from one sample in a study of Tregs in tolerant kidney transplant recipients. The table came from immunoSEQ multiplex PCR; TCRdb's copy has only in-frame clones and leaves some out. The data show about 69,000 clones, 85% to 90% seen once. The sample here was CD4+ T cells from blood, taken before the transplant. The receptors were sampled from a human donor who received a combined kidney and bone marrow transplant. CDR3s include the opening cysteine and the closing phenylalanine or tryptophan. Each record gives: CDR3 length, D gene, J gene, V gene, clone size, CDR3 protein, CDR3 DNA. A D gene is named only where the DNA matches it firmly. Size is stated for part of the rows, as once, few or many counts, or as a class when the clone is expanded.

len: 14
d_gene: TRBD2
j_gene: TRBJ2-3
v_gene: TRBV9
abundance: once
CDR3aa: CASSGGLSTDTQYF
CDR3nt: TGTGCCAGCAGCGGGGGACTAAGCACAGATACGCAGTATTTT

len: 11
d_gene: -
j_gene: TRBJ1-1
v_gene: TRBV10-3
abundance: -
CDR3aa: CAISTAGGAFF
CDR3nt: TGTGCCATCAGTACAGCCGGTGGAGCTTTCTTT

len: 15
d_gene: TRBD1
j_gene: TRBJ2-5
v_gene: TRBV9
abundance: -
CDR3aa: CASSVSDRDRGTQYF
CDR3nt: TGTGCCAGCAGCGTATCCGACAGGGACAGAGGGACCCAGTACTTC

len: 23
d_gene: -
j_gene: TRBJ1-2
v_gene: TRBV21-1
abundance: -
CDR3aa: CASSKEAGGRGKRRALGKGGYTF
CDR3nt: TGTGCCAGCAGCAAAGAGGCGGGAGGCAGGGGGAAAAGAAGAGCTTTGGGGAAAGGTGGCTACACCTTC

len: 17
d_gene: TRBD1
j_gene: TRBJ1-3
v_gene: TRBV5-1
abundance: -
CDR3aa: CASSLTDRDSSGNTIYF
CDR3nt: TGCGCCAGCAGCTTAACCGACCGGGACAGCTCTGGAAACACCATATATTTT

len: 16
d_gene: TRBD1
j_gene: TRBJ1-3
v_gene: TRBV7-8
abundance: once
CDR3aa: CASSSSGGYSGNTIYF
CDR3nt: TGTGCCAGCAGCTCCTCAGGGGGTTACTCTGGAAACACCATATATTTT

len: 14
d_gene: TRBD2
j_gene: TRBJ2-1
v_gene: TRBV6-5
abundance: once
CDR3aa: CASSDSGRYNEQFF
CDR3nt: TGTGCCAGCAGCGATAGCGGGAGATACAATGAGCAGTTCTTC

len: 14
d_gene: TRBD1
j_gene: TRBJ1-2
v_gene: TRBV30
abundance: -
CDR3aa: CAWSRQGALYGYTF
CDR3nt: TGTGCCTGGAGTAGACAGGGGGCCCTCTATGGCTACACCTTC

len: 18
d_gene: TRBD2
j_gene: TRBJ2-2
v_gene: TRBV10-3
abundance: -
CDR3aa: CAISERGPGEGNTGELFF
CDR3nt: TGTGCCATCAGTGAGAGGGGTCCCGGGGAGGGGAACACCGGGGAGCTGTTTTTT

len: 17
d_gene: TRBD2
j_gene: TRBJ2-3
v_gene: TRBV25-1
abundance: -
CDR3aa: CASSENAGGNLGDTQYF
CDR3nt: TGTGCCAGCAGTGAAAATGCGGGAGGCAACCTCGGGGATACGCAGTATTTT

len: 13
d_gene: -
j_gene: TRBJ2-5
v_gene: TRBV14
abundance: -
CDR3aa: CASSRASGETQYF
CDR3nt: TGTGCCAGCAGTCGGGCCTCGGGGGAGACCCAGTACTTC

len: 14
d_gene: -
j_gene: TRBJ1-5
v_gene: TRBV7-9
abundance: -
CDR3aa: CASSFSGGNQPQHF
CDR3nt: TGTGCCAGCAGCTTTTCAGGGGGCAATCAGCCCCAGCATTTT

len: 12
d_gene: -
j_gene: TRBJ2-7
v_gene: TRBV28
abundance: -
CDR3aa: CASSSAGYEQYF
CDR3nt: TGTGCCAGCAGTTCGGCGGGTTACGAGCAGTACTTC